A selection of T cell receptor beta chains follows, all from one sample in a study of Ad26.COV2.S vaccination and SARS-CoV-2 variants. Assay: immunoSEQ multiplex PCR; the TCRdb copy retains only in-frame clones and omits some. The profile covers 250,000 or so clones, with approximately 88% appearing a single time and just under 3% taken by the ten largest. The input for sequencing was peripheral blood, taken in a trial of Ad26.COV2.S vaccine versus placebo. The receptors shown here come from a person aged 18-65 years who received the Ad26.COV2.S COVID-19 vaccine or a placebo. The CDR3 runs from the conserved cysteine through the conserved F or W. D genes are given only for firm matches. Where a row states a size, it is once, few, many or the class of an expanded clone; other rows omit it.

V	size	D	J	DNA	CDR3
TRBV9	-	-	TRBJ1-1	TGTGCCAGCAGCGAAACGGGATTTGGTCCTGAAGCTTTCTTT	CASSETGFGPEAFF
TRBV19	-	-	TRBJ1-1	TGTGCCAGTAGTATGGAGGGGAACACTGAAGCTTTCTTT	CASSMEGNTEAFF
TRBV14	-	TRBD1	TRBJ1-2	TGTGCCAGCAGCCGTATGGGACAGGGGGCCGGCTATGGCTACACCTTC	CASSRMGQGAGYGYTF
TRBV5-8	-	TRBD1	TRBJ2-2	TGTGCCAGCAGCTTGACAGGGGGCACCGGGGAGCTGTTTTTT	CASSLTGGTGELFF
TRBV5-1	-	-	TRBJ1-1	TGCGCCAGCAGCTTCGGGAACACTGAAGCTTTCTTT	CASSFGNTEAFF
TRBV7-9	-	-	TRBJ2-3	TGTGCCAGCAGCAGAAAGGGGGGGCTGGGCACAGATACGCAGTATTTT	CASSRKGGLGTDTQYF
TRBV4-1	once	-	TRBJ1-2	TGCGCCAGCAGCCTAACCGGACGGACGAACTATGGCTACACCTTC	CASSLTGRTNYGYTF
TRBV4-3	-	TRBD1	TRBJ1-1	TGCGCCAGCAGCCCTATGGCCCCCGGGACAGGGGGCGTCGGCACTGAAGCTTTCTTT	CASSPMAPGTGGVGTEAFF
TRBV12-3/TRBV12-4	-	-	TRBJ1-2	TGTGCCAGCAGCCCTCTCAGGGGAGGGGGCTACACCTTC	CASSPLRGGGYTF
TRBV5-6	few	-	TRBJ1-3	TGTGCCAGCAGCTGGGAGTCGGGAGGAAACACCATATATTTT	CASSWESGGNTIYF
TRBV2	-	-	TRBJ2-1	TGTGCCAGCTTTATAAAATACTCGAAAGATGAGCAGTTCTTC	CASFIKYSKDEQFF
TRBV4-3	-	TRBD1	TRBJ1-6	TGCGCCAGCAGCCAAAGTACCTGGAAGGACAGGATCGGATCACCCCTCCACTTT	CASSQSTWKDRIGSPLHF
TRBV6-4	-	-	TRBJ1-6	TGTGCCAGCAGTGACTACTCCTATAATTCACCCCTCCACTTT	CASSDYSYNSPLHF
TRBV5-6	-	-	TRBJ1-2	TGTGCCAGCAGCTTTCCAAGGGCGTCAGGGAAAAATAACTATGGCTACACCTTC	CASSFPRASGKNNYGYTF
TRBV3-1/TRBV3-2	-	-	TRBJ1-1	TGTGCCAGCAGCCAAGATCTAGGGAACACTGAAGCTTTCTTT	CASSQDLGNTEAFF
TRBV7-9	-	-	TRBJ1-5	TGTGCCAGCAGTCAAGCAGGGGGCAATCAGCCCCAGCATTTT	CASSQAGGNQPQHF
TRBV4-1	-	TRBD1	TRBJ2-5	TGCGCCAGCAGCCGCCCCGGGACAGACCAAGAGACCCAGTACTTC	CASSRPGTDQETQYF
TRBV7-2	-	-	TRBJ1-2	TGTGCCAGCAGCCCCGACCAGGGCACGGGCTACACCTTC	CASSPDQGTGYTF
TRBV11-2	-	-	TRBJ2-7	TGTGCCAGCAGCTTAGGACACACCTACGAGCAGTACTTC	CASSLGHTYEQYF
TRBV29-1	-	TRBD1	TRBJ1-1	TGCAGCACTGACAGGGGGTACGCTGAAGCTTTCTTT	CSTDRGYAEAFF
TRBV7-2	once	-	TRBJ2-1	TGTGCCAGCAGCTTACCGGGGATATACAATGAGCAGTTCTTC	CASSLPGIYNEQFF
TRBV3-1/TRBV3-2	-	TRBD1	TRBJ2-3	TGTGCCAGCAGCCAAACCCAGGGGGTTATCGATACGCAGTATTTT	CASSQTQGVIDTQYF
TRBV7-9	-	-	TRBJ2-1	TGTGCCAGCAGCTTAGCCGTCGGGCCAGGGATAGAGCAGTTCTTC	CASSLAVGPGIEQFF
TRBV6-2/TRBV6-3	-	-	TRBJ1-1	TGTGCCAGCAGTTACCGTCCCACTGAAGCTTTCTTT	CASSYRPTEAFF
TRBV9	-	TRBD2	TRBJ2-1	TGTGCCAGCAGCCATCTCGAGCGGGGTGACTACAATGAGCAGTTCTTC	CASSHLERGDYNEQFF
TRBV7-2	-	-	TRBJ2-3	TGTGCCAGCAGCTTTCGACAGAACACAGATACGCAGTATTTT	CASSFRQNTDTQYF
TRBV24-1	-	-	TRBJ2-1	TGTGCCACCAGTGATACCGTCGAGGGCAGCGGCTACAATGAGCAGTTCTTC	CATSDTVEGSGYNEQFF
TRBV10-3	-	-	TRBJ2-7	TGTGCCATCAGTGAAGCGGCCTACGAGCAGTACTTC	CAISEAAYEQYF